This record looks at one TCR beta chain sequence and its context. The source of the sample is a study of blood T cell repertoires in COVID-19. In the study overall: From T cells, B-cell-depleted T cells, or PBMCs came the material, which was cDNA or gDNA.

J gave up 3 bases and V 7 bases, and 8 bases lay outside the gene matches. Per the germline V gene, CDR1 is LNHDA and CDR2 is SQIVND (reference sequence). CDR3 length: 14 amino acids. The table came from immunoSEQ multiplex PCR; TCRdb's copy has only in-frame clones and leaves some out. The sample contains a few hundred thousand clones, around 82% of which appear only once. Recruited during active infection, patients (from Seattle) were subsequently followed longitudinally. The chain couples TRBV19 to TRBJ1-1; TRBD1 aligns across 7 bases. The sequence was obtained from a human donor with COVID-19, enrolled during active disease. The donor label of this sample is uncertain. Source material: peripheral blood. The CDR3: CASTEGGADTEAFF. The CDR3 nucleotides are TGTGCCAGTACCGAAGGGGGCGCGGACACTGAAGCTTTCTTT.